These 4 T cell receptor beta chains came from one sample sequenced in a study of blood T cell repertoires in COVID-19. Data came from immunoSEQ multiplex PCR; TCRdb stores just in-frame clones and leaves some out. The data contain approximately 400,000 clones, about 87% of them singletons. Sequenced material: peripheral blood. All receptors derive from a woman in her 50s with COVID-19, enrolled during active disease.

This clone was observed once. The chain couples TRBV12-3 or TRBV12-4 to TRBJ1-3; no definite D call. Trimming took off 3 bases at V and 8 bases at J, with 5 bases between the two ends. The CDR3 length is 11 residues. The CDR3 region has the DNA TGTGCCAGCAGTTTCACTGACACCATATATTTT. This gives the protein CASSFTDTIYF.

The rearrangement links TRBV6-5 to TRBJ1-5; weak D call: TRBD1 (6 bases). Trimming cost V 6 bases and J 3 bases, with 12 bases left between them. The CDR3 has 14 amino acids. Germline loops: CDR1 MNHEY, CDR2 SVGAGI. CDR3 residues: CASSPTGVNQPQHF. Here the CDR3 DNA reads TGTGCCAGCAGCCCGACAGGAGTCAATCAGCCCCAGCATTTT.

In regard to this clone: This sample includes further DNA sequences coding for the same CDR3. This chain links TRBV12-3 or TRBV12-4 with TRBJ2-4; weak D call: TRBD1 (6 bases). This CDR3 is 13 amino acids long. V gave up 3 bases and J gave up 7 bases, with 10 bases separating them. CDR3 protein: CASSLAGANIQYF. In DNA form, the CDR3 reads TGTGCCAGCAGTTTGGCAGGGGCGAACATTCAGTACTTC.

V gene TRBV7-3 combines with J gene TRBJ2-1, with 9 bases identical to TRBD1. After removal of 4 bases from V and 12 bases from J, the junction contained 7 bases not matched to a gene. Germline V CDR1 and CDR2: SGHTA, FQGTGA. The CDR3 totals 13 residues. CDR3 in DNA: TGTGCCAGCAGCTCGGGGGTGGGACAGGGGCAGTTCTTC. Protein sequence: CASSSGVGQGQFF.